These 9 T cell receptor beta chains originate from one sample sequenced in a study of blood T cell repertoires in COVID-19. Assay used: immunoSEQ multiplex PCR; TCRdb lists only in-frame clones, some missing. The sample lists approximately 35,000 clones, 80% to 90% occurring once. Source material: peripheral blood. These receptors were collected from a man aged 55 to 69 with active COVID-19.

This chain links TRBV18 with TRBJ2-3, with 8 nucleotides matching TRBD2. This CDR3 is built from 15 residues. CDR1 is KGHSH, CDR2 LQKENI, per germline. V dropped 4 bases and J dropped 6; count of bases not matched to a gene: 9. Here the CDR3 DNA reads TGTGCCAGCTCACAGATAAGCGGGAGTGTCGATACGCAGTATTTT. This encodes CASSQISGSVDTQYF.

The CDR3 spells CASSSSDRDQGGYTF. In nucleotides, the CDR3 is TGTGCCAGCAGTTCCTCGGACAGGGACCAGGGCGGCTACACCTTC. The genes are TRBV28 and TRBJ1-2, with 8 bases aligning to TRBD1. V trimming: 4 bases; J trimming: 8 bases; junction bases outside the gene matches: 12. This CDR3 is 15 amino acids long. Germline V gene sequence: CDR1 MDHEN, CDR2 SYDVKM.

The chain joins TRBV7-2 to TRBJ2-5; D is perhaps TRBD1 (6 bases). The length of the CDR3 is 16 residues. V was cut by 7 bases and J by 4 bases, with 22 bases left in between. Germline V gene lookup returns CDR1 SGHTA and CDR2 FQGNSA. CDR3 DNA sequence: TGTGCCAGCAACGAACCAACCAACAGGGTGGGAGAGACCCAGTACTTC. Amino acids: CASNEPTNRVGETQYF.

The sample holds one count of this clone. The chain joins TRBV12-3 or TRBV12-4 to TRBJ1-2; 10 bases fit TRBD1. CDR3 length: 13 amino acids. V shed 6 bases and J 7 bases; nucleotides not matched to a gene: 5. DNA of the CDR3: TGTGCCAGCAGCTCGGGGACAGGGGCTGGCTACACCTTC. This gives the protein CASSSGTGAGYTF.

The gene calls are TRBV14 and TRBJ2-5, with 8 bases aligning to TRBD2. The CDR3 extends over 16 amino acids. V shed 2 bases and J 1 base; nucleotides not matched to a gene: 6. CDR1 is SGHDN, CDR2 FVKESK, per germline. As DNA, the CDR3 is TGTGCCAGCAGCCAATTTCGACTAGCGCCCCAAGAGACCCAGTACTTC. This gives the protein CASSQFRLAPQETQYF.

The V call is TRBV29-1, the J call TRBJ1-2, with 7 positions matching TRBD1. CDR3 length: 15 residues. Germline V gene sequence: CDR1 SQVTM, CDR2 ANQGSEA. V shed 1 base and J 5 bases; nucleotides not matched to a gene: 10. CDR3 amino acids: CSVEGPRQGRYGYTF. CDR3 in DNA: TGCAGCGTTGAAGGTCCACGACAGGGTCGATATGGCTACACCTTC.

Note on this clone: This same CDR3 is encoded by further DNA sequences in the sample. The chain is built from TRBV28 and TRBJ1-1, with 8 positions matching TRBD1. There are 16 residues in the CDR3. Germline CDR1 is MDHEN and CDR2 is SYDVKM. V was clipped by 6 bases and J by 7 bases; unmatched bases: 16. DNA of the CDR3: TGTGCCAGCAGACAAGAGGGACAGGCCGGTGGTGGTGAAGCTTTCTTT. It yields the protein CASRQEGQAGGGEAFF.

The chain joins TRBV20-1 to TRBJ1-2; D gene unclear. The CDR3 length is 14 residues. Germline-derived CDR1 and CDR2 are DFQATT and SNEGSKA (reference sequence). Deletions cut 3 bases from V and 4 bases from J, with 15 bases between. The CDR3 region is CSASSGYGLYGYTF. The CDR3 DNA reads as TGCAGTGCTAGTTCCGGATATGGGCTCTATGGCTACACCTTC.

This rearrangement joins TRBV20-1 to TRBJ1-2; TRBD1 is a possible D gene (5 bases). The CDR3 has 13 residues. V lost 3 bases to trimming and J lost 4 bases, with 12 bases between them. Germline-derived CDR1 and CDR2 are DFQATT and SNEGSKA (reference sequence). The CDR3 region is CSASTQALYGYTF. CDR3 coding DNA: TGCAGTGCTAGTACACAGGCCCTCTATGGCTACACCTTC.